This T cell receptor beta chain came from a study of T cells in Graves' hyperthyroidism and ophthalmopathy. Whole-study results and caveats: Most thyroid clonotypes with frequency above 0.001 were detected in blood.

This clonotype was counted between two and nine times. Its matching antigen is unknown. Researchers took RNA transcripts and amplified the TCR beta CDR3 regions from them. TCR CDR3 underwent first-round RT-PCR with the HTBI primer set. TCRdb called the multiplex PCR reads again in MiXCR, with one record for every CDR3 protein. Of about 360,000 distinct CDR3 sequences detected, approximately 13% appear once; the ten largest clones hold over 8.5%. The CDR3 is 17 amino acids. Germline assignment: CDR1 LGHDT and CDR2 YNNKEL (reference sequence). V shed 2 bases and J shed 2 bases, with 16 bases lying between them. With a duration under 2 months, the hyperthyroidism was newly diagnosed in patients aged 18 to 65. Uncontrolled infection, other autoimmune disease, pregnancy or lactation barred patients from enrollment. In making diagnoses, clinical symptoms, serum thyroxine and TRAb, thyroid ultrasound and orbital computed tomography were all used.

The chain has TRBV3-1 and TRBJ1-3; the D gene is possibly TRBD1 (5 bases). This receptor was identified in a woman aged 18 to 35 with Graves' hyperthyroidism. Sequenced material: blood. The CDR3 spells CASSQFTGPNTGNTIYF. The CDR3, as DNA: TGTGCCAGCAGCCAATTTACGGGGCCTAACACTGGAAACACCATATATTTT.